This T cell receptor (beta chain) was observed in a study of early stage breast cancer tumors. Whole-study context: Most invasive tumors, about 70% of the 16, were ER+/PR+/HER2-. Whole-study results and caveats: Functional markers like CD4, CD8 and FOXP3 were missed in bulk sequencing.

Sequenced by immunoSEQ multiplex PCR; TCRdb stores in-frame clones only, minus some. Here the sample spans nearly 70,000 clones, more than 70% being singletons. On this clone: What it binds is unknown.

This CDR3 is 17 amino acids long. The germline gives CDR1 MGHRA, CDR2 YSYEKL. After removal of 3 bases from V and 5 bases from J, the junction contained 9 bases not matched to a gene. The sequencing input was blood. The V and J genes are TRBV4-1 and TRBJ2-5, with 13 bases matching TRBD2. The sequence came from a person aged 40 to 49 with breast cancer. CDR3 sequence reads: CASSHPGLAGAGETQYF. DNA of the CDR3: TGCGCCAGCAGCCATCCTGGACTAGCGGGAGCTGGGGAGACCCAGTACTTC.